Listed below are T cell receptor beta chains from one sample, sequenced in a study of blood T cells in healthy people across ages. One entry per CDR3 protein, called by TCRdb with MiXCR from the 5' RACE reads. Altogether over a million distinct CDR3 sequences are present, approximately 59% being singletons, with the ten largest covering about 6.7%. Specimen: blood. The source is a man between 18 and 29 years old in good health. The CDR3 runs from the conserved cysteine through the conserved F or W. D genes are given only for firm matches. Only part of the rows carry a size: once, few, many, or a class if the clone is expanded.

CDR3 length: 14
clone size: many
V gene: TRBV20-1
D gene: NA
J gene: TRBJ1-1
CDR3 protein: CSAREGGAHTEAFF
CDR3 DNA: TGCAGTGCTAGAGAGGGGGGGGCCCACACTGAAGCTTTCTTT

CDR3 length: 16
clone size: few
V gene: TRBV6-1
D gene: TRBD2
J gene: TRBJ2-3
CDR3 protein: CASSDRPGGDPDTQYF
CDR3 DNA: TGTGCCAGCAGTGATCGGCCCGGGGGGGACCCAGATACGCAGTATTTT

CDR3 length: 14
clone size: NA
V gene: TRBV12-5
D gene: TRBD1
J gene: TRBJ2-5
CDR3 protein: CASGFDGQGETQYF
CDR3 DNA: TGTGCTAGTGGTTTCGATGGACAGGGAGAGACCCAGTACTTC

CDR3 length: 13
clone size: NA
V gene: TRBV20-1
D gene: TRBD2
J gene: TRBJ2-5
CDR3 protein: CSARLFAGVEQYF
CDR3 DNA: TGCAGTGCTAGACTCTTTGCGGGAGTTGAGCAGTACTTC

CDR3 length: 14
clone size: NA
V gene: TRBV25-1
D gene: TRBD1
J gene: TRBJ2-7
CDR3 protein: CASSPTGYSYEQYF
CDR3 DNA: TGTGCCAGCAGCCCGACAGGGTACTCCTACGAGCAGTACTTC

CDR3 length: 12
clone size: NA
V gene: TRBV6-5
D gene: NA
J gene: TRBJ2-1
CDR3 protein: CASTSAGYEQFF
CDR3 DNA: TGTGCCAGCACCTCCGCGGGCTATGAGCAGTTCTTC

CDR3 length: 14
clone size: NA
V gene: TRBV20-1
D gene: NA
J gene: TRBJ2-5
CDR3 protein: CSASIPNSLQTQYF
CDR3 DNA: TGCAGTGCTAGTATCCCCAACAGCCTCCAGACCCAGTACTTC

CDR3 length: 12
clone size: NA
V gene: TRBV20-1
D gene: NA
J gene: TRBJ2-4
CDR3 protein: CSASADSRIQYF
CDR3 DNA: TGCAGTGCTTCGGCCGACTCCCGCATTCAGTACTTC

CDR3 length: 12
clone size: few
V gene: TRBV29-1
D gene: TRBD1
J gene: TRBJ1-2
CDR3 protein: CSVEPTGVAYTF
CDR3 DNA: TGCAGCGTTGAACCCACAGGGGTAGCCTACACCTTC

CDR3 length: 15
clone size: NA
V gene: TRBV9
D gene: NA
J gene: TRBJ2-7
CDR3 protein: CASSVGARNGYEQYF
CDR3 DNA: TGTGCCAGCAGCGTAGGGGCGAGGAACGGTTACGAGCAGTACTTC

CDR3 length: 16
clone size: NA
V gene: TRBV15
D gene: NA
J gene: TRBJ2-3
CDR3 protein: CATSREGAEGYDTQYF
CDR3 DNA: TGTGCCACCAGCAGAGAGGGAGCGGAAGGTTATGATACGCAGTATTTT